This T cell receptor beta chain was identified in a study of T cells after yellow fever vaccination. TCRdb re-called the 5' RACE reads with MiXCR, one entry per CDR3 protein. The sample lists about 69,000 distinct CDR3 sequences; approximately 6.2% were seen once. This clonotype was counted ten times or more. V was clipped by 3 bases and J by 8 bases, with 14 bases between them. The CDR3 is 13 residues long. CDR1 is DFQATT, CDR2 SNEGSKA, per germline (reference sequence). The sequence came from a man aged 18 to 30 who received the YFV17D yellow fever vaccine. The input for sequencing was CD4+ T cells sorted from PBMCs, taken approximately 16 days after the first yellow fever vaccination. V gene TRBV20-1 combines with J gene TRBJ2-1, with unresolved D. The DNA of the CDR3 is TGCAGTGCTAGTAATGGCGGATTCGATGAGCAGTTCTTC. Protein: CSASNGGFDEQFF.